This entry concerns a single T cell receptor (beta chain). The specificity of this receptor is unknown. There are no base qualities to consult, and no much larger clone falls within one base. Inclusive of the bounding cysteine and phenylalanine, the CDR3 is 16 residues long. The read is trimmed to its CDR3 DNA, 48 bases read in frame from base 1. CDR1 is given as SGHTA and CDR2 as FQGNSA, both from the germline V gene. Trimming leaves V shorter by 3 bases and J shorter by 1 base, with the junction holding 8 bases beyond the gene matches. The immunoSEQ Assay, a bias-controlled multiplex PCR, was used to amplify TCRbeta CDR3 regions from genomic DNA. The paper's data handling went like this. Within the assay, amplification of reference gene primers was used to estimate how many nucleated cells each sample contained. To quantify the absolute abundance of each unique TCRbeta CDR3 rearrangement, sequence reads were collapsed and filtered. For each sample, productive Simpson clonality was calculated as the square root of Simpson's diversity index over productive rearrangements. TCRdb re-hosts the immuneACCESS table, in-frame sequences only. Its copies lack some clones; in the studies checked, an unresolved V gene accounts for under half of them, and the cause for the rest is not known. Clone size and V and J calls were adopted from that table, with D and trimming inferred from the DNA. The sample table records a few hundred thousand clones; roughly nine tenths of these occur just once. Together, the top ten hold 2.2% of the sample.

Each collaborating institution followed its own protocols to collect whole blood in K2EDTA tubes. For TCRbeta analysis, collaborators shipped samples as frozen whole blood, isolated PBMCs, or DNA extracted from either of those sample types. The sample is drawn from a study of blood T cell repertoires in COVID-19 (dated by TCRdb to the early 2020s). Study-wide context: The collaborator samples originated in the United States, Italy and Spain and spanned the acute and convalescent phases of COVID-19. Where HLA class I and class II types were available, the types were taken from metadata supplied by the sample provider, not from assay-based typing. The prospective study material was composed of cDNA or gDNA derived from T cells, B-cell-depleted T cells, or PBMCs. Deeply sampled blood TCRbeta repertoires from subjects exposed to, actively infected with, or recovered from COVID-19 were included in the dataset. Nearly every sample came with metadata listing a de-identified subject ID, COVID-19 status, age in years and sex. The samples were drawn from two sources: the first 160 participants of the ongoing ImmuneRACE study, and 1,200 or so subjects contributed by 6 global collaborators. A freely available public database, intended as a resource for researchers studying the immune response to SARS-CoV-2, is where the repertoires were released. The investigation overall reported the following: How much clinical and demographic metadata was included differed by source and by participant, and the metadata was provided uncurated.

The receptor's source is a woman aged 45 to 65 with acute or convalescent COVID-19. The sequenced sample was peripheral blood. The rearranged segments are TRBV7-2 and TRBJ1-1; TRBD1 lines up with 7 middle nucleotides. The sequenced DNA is TGTGCCAGCAGCTTCAGGGGGGCCCCCTCGAACACTGAAGCTTTCTTT. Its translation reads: CASSFRGAPSNTEAFF.